This passage covers 20 T cell receptor beta chains from one sample sequenced in a study of blood T cell repertoires in COVID-19 (dated by TCRdb to between 2020 and 2021). The library was obtained by the immunoSEQ multiplex PCR assay. The source is immuneACCESS, and TCRdb retained only in-frame sequences with V and J called. Part of the clones is not carried over; for the studies checked, unresolved V genes explain less than half of this, and the remainder is unexplained. The sample profile shows around 220,000 clones; more than 70% of them were found once. 7.4% of the sample belongs to the ten largest clones. The sequenced material came from PBMCs or T cells enriched from blood (not recorded which). All receptors derive from a woman aged 40 to 50 with acute COVID-19.

This chain joins TRBV5-1 and TRBJ2-2, with D uncertain. The V and J ends lost 4 bases and 7 bases respectively, with 11 bases between them. The CDR3 contains 13 residues. The germline gives CDR1 SGHRS, CDR2 YFSETQ. CDR3 amino acids: CASSAYQVGELFF. The CDR3 DNA follows: TGCGCCAGCAGCGCCTATCAAGTCGGGGAGCTGTTTTTT.

This clone was observed a few times. The gene calls are TRBV29-1 and TRBJ1-5; no definite D call. V lost 4 bases to trimming and J lost 0 bases, with 10 bases between them. Germline loops: CDR1 SQVTM, CDR2 ANQGSEA. CDR3 length: 14 residues. This chain's CDR3 is CSVAIDYSNQPQHF. CDR3 sequence (DNA): TGCAGCGTTGCCATCGACTATAGCAATCAGCCCCAGCATTTT.

J is TRBJ1-2 and V is TRBV3-1 (or the pseudogene TRBV3-2); TRBD1 is a possible D gene (6 bases). V gave up 2 bases and J gave up 7 bases, with 11 bases separating them. The CDR3 contains 13 residues. The germline V gene has CDR1 LGHDT and CDR2 YNNKEL (reference sequence). Written as DNA, the CDR3 is TGTGCCAGCAGCCAAATGGGGGACACTGGCTACACCTTC. Translated: CASSQMGDTGYTF.

The V and J genes are TRBV7-3 and TRBJ2-5; D possibly corresponds to TRBD1 (5 bases). V was clipped by 1 base and J by 4 bases, with 13 bases between them. There are 15 residues in the CDR3. Germline V gene lookup returns CDR1 SGHTA and CDR2 FQGTGA. The CDR3 region is CASSLRGLGPETQYF. The CDR3 DNA reads as TGTGCCAGCAGCTTAAGGGGCCTCGGTCCAGAGACCCAGTACTTC.

J is TRBJ1-5 and V is TRBV28; D gene ambiguous. The germline V gene encodes CDR1 MDHEN and CDR2 SYDVKM. With 4 bases removed from V and 0 bases from J, the gap between germline ends came to 19 bases. This CDR3 comprises 18 residues. CDR3 bases: TGTGCCAGCAGTTATGGGGTGAGAGGAGGCTATAGCAATCAGCCCCAGCATTTT. Translating it yields CASSYGVRGGYSNQPQHF.

This chain connects TRBV19 to TRBJ1-4; D is undetermined. With 4 bases removed from V and 0 bases from J, the gap between germline ends came to 3 bases. The CDR3 spans 13 residues. Germline V gene data show CDR1 as LNHDA and CDR2 as SQIVND (reference sequence). In DNA form, the CDR3 reads TGTGCCAGTAGTAGAGCAACTAATGAAAAACTGTTTTTT. This encodes CASSRATNEKLFF. Drawing the rest from reference TRBV19 and TRBJ1-4, the complete variable domain is DGGITQSPKYLFRKEGQNVTLSCEQNLNHDAMYWYRQDPGQGLRLIYYSQIVNDFQKGDIAEGYSVSREKKESFPLTVTSAQKNPTAFYLCASSRATNEKLFFGSGTQLSVL.

The V gene is TRBV5-1, the J gene TRBJ1-6; 10 bases match TRBD1. Trimming cost V 3 bases and J 7 bases; bases outside gene matches: 7. The length of the CDR3 is 16 residues. The V gene's germline CDR1 is SGHRS and CDR2 YFSETQ. CDR3 in amino acids: CASSSGQGVGNSPLHF. In nucleotides, the CDR3 is TGCGCCAGCAGCTCAGGACAGGGGGTTGGAAATTCACCCCTCCACTTT.

The rearrangement links TRBV7-2 to TRBJ2-3, with D perhaps TRBD1 (6 bases). The CDR3 has 14 amino acids. The germline V gene has CDR1 SGHTA and CDR2 FQGNSA. Trimming left V 5 bases short and J 2 bases short, with 11 bases between. The CDR3 loop is CASSQRQVTDTQYF. CDR3 bases: TGTGCCAGCAGCCAGAGACAGGTCACAGATACGCAGTATTTT.

This clone was detected only once. The genes are TRBV7-2 and TRBJ2-7, with a weak D call TRBD1 (6 bases). Trimming removed 1 base at V and 2 bases at J, with 9 bases between. This CDR3 region has 14 residues. Germline V gene lookup returns CDR1 SGHTA and CDR2 FQGNSA. CDR3 bases: TGTGCCAGCAGCTTAGAGGACAGAACCTACGAGCAGTACTTC. This sequence encodes CASSLEDRTYEQYF. The whole variable domain, filled in from reference TRBV7-2 and TRBJ2-7, reads GAGVSQSPSNKVTEKGKDVELRCDPISGHTALYWYRQSLGQGLEFLIYFQGNSAPDKSGLPSDRFSAERTGGSVSTLTIQRTQQEDSAVYLCASSLEDRTYEQYFGPGTRLTVT.

The chain has TRBV1 and TRBJ2-7; the table's D gene call, TRBD2, was not cross checked with the DNA. TRBV1 is termed a pseudogene. CDR3 length: 16 residues. CDR3 loop: CTSSRKLPIAPSEQYF. DNA for the CDR3: TGCACCAGCAGCCGTAAACTACCCATCGCTCCTAGTGAGCAGTACTTC.

The V and J genes are TRBV7-9 and TRBJ1-4, with D uncertain. The CDR3 consists of 17 residues. V was pared by 1 base and J by 3 bases, with 15 bases between. Germline CDR1 is SEHNR and CDR2 is FQNEAQ (reference sequence). Written as DNA, the CDR3 is TGTGCCAGCAGCTTAGGAACCTCGGGTAGAGCTAATGAAAAACTGTTTTTT. This encodes CASSLGTSGRANEKLFF.

This chain connects TRBV10-3 to TRBJ2-1; perhaps TRBD1 as D (5 bases). There are 14 residues in the CDR3. CDR1 is ENHRY, CDR2 SYGVKD, per germline. V was clipped by 2 bases and J by 1 base, with 6 bases between them. The CDR3 sequence: CAISEQGSYNEQFF. The CDR3 DNA is TGTGCCATCAGTGAGCAGGGTTCCTACAATGAGCAGTTCTTC.

The chain has TRBV28 and TRBJ1-5; perhaps TRBD1 as D (5 bases). Trimming left V 5 bases short and J 5 bases short, with 7 bases between. Germline V gene lookup returns CDR1 MDHEN and CDR2 SYDVKM. The CDR3 loop spans 12 amino acids. CDR3 protein: CASSAGHQPQHF. CDR3 coding DNA: TGTGCCAGCAGTGCAGGGCATCAGCCCCAGCATTTT.

The chain recombines TRBV5-4 with TRBJ1-4; D is unclear. CDR3 length: 16 residues. CDR1 SGHNT and CDR2 YYREEE come from the germline V gene (reference sequence). V dropped 4 bases and J dropped 3 bases, with 16 bases sitting between them. The CDR3 loop reads CASSLPGKEANEKLFF. CDR3 DNA: TGTGCCAGCAGCCTCCCGGGGAAGGAAGCTAATGAAAAACTGTTTTTT.

The chain recombines TRBV18 with TRBJ2-5; 13 bases line up with TRBD2. After removal of 3 bases from V and 5 bases from J, the junction contained 9 bases not matched to a gene. Germline CDR1 is KGHSH and CDR2 is LQKENI. This CDR3 spans 17 amino acids. DNA of the CDR3: TGTGCCAGCTCACCCGGACTAGCGGGGGTTGGCCGGGAGACCCAGTACTTC. Protein: CASSPGLAGVGRETQYF.

In this sample, this clone turned up many times. The chain has TRBV19 and TRBJ1-5, with 8 bases fitting TRBD1. The CDR3 is 16 amino acids. V dropped 7 bases and J dropped 0; count of bases not matched to a gene: 8. Germline V gene sequence: CDR1 LNHDA, CDR2 SQIVND (reference sequence). CDR3 nucleotides: TGTGCCAGTAACCCCTGGACAGGGACTAGCAATCAGCCCCAGCATTTT. Translated: CASNPWTGTSNQPQHF.

V usage is TRBV28 and J usage is TRBJ1-4; 8 positions agree with TRBD1. J gave up 2 bases and V 6 bases, and 14 bases lay outside the gene matches. Germline V gene sequence: CDR1 MDHEN, CDR2 SYDVKM. The CDR3 spans 18 residues. The CDR3 reads CASSRWAGGAGTNEKLFF. The CDR3 nucleotides are TGTGCCAGCAGCCGGTGGGCAGGGGGCGCCGGGACTAATGAAAAACTGTTTTTT.

The J gene is TRBJ2-1, the V gene TRBV3-1 (or the pseudogene TRBV3-2); 12 nucleotides agree with TRBD1. The V gene's germline CDR1 is LGHDT and CDR2 YNNKEL (reference sequence). Losses at the gene ends were 1 base for V and 12 bases for J; bases not matched to a gene: 10. CDR3 length: 16 amino acids. The CDR3: CASSQASGTGGLGQFF. The CDR3 DNA reads TGTGCCAGCAGCCAAGCATCCGGGACAGGGGGCCTTGGGCAGTTCTTC.

The V gene is TRBV6-5, the J gene TRBJ1-6; TRBD1 matches 8 bases. Looked up from germline, CDR1 is MNHEY and CDR2 is SVGAGI. With V trimmed by 2 bases and J by 9 bases, 3 bases remained unmatched. The CDR3 covers 14 residues. CDR3 sequence: CASSYGTGGSPLHF. The CDR3 nucleotides are TGTGCCAGCAGTTACGGTACAGGGGGTTCACCCCTCCACTTT.

J is TRBJ1-5 and V is TRBV7-9; 7 nucleotides match TRBD1. Trimming cost V 5 bases and J 1 base; bases outside gene matches: 8. The CDR3 is 16 residues long. The germline V gene encodes CDR1 SEHNR and CDR2 FQNEAQ (reference sequence). CDR3 loop: CASSPTATGSNQPQHF. CDR3 DNA: TGTGCCAGCAGCCCCACGGCGACAGGGAGCAATCAGCCCCAGCATTTT.